This TCR beta chain was identified in a study of T cell changes during pregnancy in multiple sclerosis. Profiling relied on immunoSEQ multiplex PCR, and the TCRdb table lists in-frame clones only, not all of them. Of roughly 83,000 clones listed, approximately 90% are singletons. Looked up from germline, CDR1 is SGHVS and CDR2 is FNYEAQ. CDR3 length: 15 residues. The trim removed 3 bases at V and 5 bases at J, leaving 7 bases unmatched. Sequenced here: PBMCs, sampled in the first trimester of pregnancy. This rearrangement joins TRBV7-6 to TRBJ2-3; the match to TRBD2 covers 8 bases. This clonotype was obtained from a female donor in good health, serving as a control in a pregnancy study. Some clones in this sample may be carry-over from other donors' samples. CDR3 region: CASSFPGTRGDTQYF. The CDR3 bases are TGTGCCAGCAGCTTTCCCGGGACTAGGGGAGATACGCAGTATTTT.